Listed below are T cell receptor beta chains from one sample, sequenced in a study of beta chain features in type 1 diabetes. Data came from immunoSEQ multiplex PCR; TCRdb stores just in-frame clones and leaves some out. Of some 500,000 clones in the sample, roughly 11% are singletons; the top ten hold approximately 0.05%. Sample: naive CD4+ T cells from blood. These receptors were obtained from a woman under 30 in good health. The CDR3 runs from the conserved cysteine through the conserved F or W.

>TRBV29-1|TRBJ2-1
CSVGMRAGDEQFF
>TRBV25-1|TRBJ1-4
CASSDYGASNEKLFF
>TRBV4-3|TRBJ2-5
CASSRTNRGRWETQYF
>TRBV18|TRBJ2-3
CASSPAGTALTDTQYF
>TRBV6-5|TRBJ2-2
CASSWSLSRHTGELFF
>TRBV29-1|TRBJ1-2
CSVGLGTQGRYTF
>TRBV4-3|TRBJ2-1
CASSQGLAFREHEQFF
>TRBV28|TRBJ1-1
CASLGMNTEAFF
>TRBV9|TRBJ2-1
CASSVAENEQFF
>TRBV14|TRBJ1-1
CASSQAVAGLKAFF
>TRBV6-1|TRBJ2-2
CASSQGYTGELFF
>TRBV19|TRBJ1-1
CASSIRLTEIAFF
>TRBV7-9|TRBJ1-3
CASSLRADRSGNTIYF
>TRBV2|TRBJ2-6
CASRNDRAGANVLTF
>TRBV15|TRBJ1-4
CATSRDLAGGTNEKLFF
>TRBV4-3|TRBJ2-1
CASSQDLGQGRNEQFF
>TRBV4-3|TRBJ2-2
CASSQDLNGGGPTGELFF
>TRBV7-9|TRBJ2-5
CASREGETQYF